Here is one TCR beta chain with its context. The antigen is undetermined. The source of the sample is a study of response to subunit inactivated influenza vaccine. Findings and caveats of the study: Only a handful of new T cells, the authors suggested, are recruited with each seasonal influenza vaccination.

TCRdb recomputed calls from the RT-PCR reads with MiXCR, one row per CDR3 protein. The sample yields under 750,000 distinct CDR3 sequences, 10% to 15% seen once. Unmatched junction bases numbered 10, after V lost 3 bases and J lost 1 base. From germline, CDR1 is DFQATT and CDR2 SNEGSKA (reference sequence). The CDR3 spans 16 residues. The material was PBMCs from blood, obtained on the day of vaccination. The rearrangement joins TRBV20-1 to TRBJ2-5, with 8 bases matching TRBD2. The sequence was collected from a man aged 45-60 years who received an inactivated influenza vaccine. Here the CDR3 reads CSASRGSGGPQETQYF. In DNA form, the CDR3 reads TGCAGTGCTAGTCGTGGGTCGGGAGGGCCCCAAGAGACCCAGTACTTC.